This T cell receptor (beta chain) was identified during a study of T cell changes during pregnancy in multiple sclerosis. Libraries were prepared by immunoSEQ multiplex PCR; TCRdb keeps only in-frame clonotypes and omits some of them. The sample holds fewer than 85,000 clones, 85% to 95% seen once. Unmatched junction bases numbered 2, after V lost 4 bases and J lost 5 bases. Germline V gene data show CDR1 as SQVTM and CDR2 as ANQGSEA. This CDR3 region has 12 residues. Sequencing used peripheral blood, obtained before pregnancy. This sequence joins TRBV29-1 and TRBJ2-5; 9 bases fit TRBD2. This receptor was obtained from a female donor with multiple sclerosis, enrolled in a pregnancy study. CDR3 sequence: CSVASGTETQYF. The CDR3, as DNA: TGCAGCGTTGCTAGCGGGACGGAGACCCAGTACTTC.